This T cell receptor (beta chain) comes out of a study of early T cells in non-severe SARS-CoV-2 infection. Study background: Sequencing was performed on bulk RNA from unsorted whole blood, leaving chains unpaired. Study conclusions and caveats: Clonotype matching in VDJdb favored anti-spike CD8 responses and did not capture private and CD4 specificities.

Losses at the gene ends were 5 bases for V and 1 base for J; bases not matched to a gene: 1. The CDR3 extends over 15 amino acids. Germline lookup yields CDR1 KGHSH and CDR2 LQKENI. Individual cDNA molecules were tagged with unique molecular identifiers. TCRdb passed the 5' RACE reads through MiXCR, listing each CDR3 protein once. The repertoire has about 50,000 distinct CDR3 sequences, around a tenth of them found once; the top ten carry 5% to 6.5%. A remark on this clonotype: The target antigen is unknown.

This receptor was taken from an adult who was a healthcare worker with PCR-confirmed SARS-CoV-2 infection or an uninfected control (not recorded which). The input for sequencing was whole blood, taken at baseline. The J gene is TRBJ2-5, the V gene TRBV18; 13 bases are shared with TRBD2. The CDR3 protein is CASSGLAGAQETQYF. CDR3 DNA: TGTGCCAGCTCAGGACTAGCGGGAGCCCAAGAGACCCAGTACTTC.